This T cell receptor beta chain was captured in a study of tumor and adjacent non-tumor tissue in lung cancer. At the level of the study: There were 12 adenocarcinoma, a couple of squamous cell carcinoma and 1 small cell lung cancer cases.

The library came from three nested PCR rounds adapted from ARM-PCR protocols. TCRdb processed the multiplex PCR reads anew with MiXCR; each CDR3 protein has one entry. The table lists tens of thousands of distinct CDR3 sequences, around 85% of them singletons. No cell sorting was done before RNA was extracted from the tissue. Worth noting for this clonotype: The junction and the germline gene differ at one end; a read error may be behind it.

This CDR3 has 16 amino acids. Germline loops: CDR1 MNHEY, CDR2 SVGAGI. Sample: lung tumor tissue. The rearrangement uses TRBV6-5 and TRBJ2-7; D might be TRBD2 (5 bases). This TCR was recovered from a woman aged 50 to 60 with non-small cell lung cancer. CDR3 bases: TGTGCCAGCAGCGGCCAGACTATAGGCGTCGCCTACGAGCACTACTTC. Translating gives CASSGQTIGVAYEHYF.